The rows below give T cell receptor beta chains drawn from one sample of a study of blood T cell repertoires in COVID-19. Profiling relied on immunoSEQ multiplex PCR, and the TCRdb table lists in-frame clones only, not all of them. This repertoire shows 350,000 or so clones, about 86% found once; its top ten account for approximately 3.1%. Source material: peripheral blood. The source of these receptors is a man aged 25 to 40 with active or convalescent COVID-19. Both conserved end residues are part of each CDR3. Each record gives: CDR3 protein, CDR3 DNA, J gene, D gene, V gene, CDR3 length, clone size. A D gene is named only where the DNA matches it firmly. Some rows have no size entry. The others give once, few or many, or a class for an expanded clone.

CDR3: CASSEDRRAFGGLFF; DNA: TGTGCCAGCAGTGAGGACAGGCGAGCCTTCGGGGGACTGTTTTTT; J: TRBJ1-4; D: TRBD1; V: TRBV25-1; length: 15; size: .
CDR3: CASSPDYDLDTQYF; DNA: TGTGCCAGCTCGCCGGACTACGACTTAGATACGCAGTATTTT; J: TRBJ2-3; D: .; V: TRBV18; length: 14; size: .
CDR3: CATSNPMETQYF; DNA: TGTGCCACCAGCAACCCTATGGAGACCCAGTACTTC; J: TRBJ2-5; D: .; V: TRBV15; length: 12; size: .
CDR3: CASSLEHPGMSNQPQHF; DNA: TGTGCCAGCAGCTTAGAGCACCCGGGAATGAGCAATCAGCCCCAGCATTTT; J: TRBJ1-5; D: .; V: TRBV7-8; length: 17; size: .
CDR3: CASSPRSLAGLGNEQFF; DNA: TGTGCCAGCAGCCCCCGGTCACTAGCGGGGTTAGGTAATGAGCAGTTCTTC; J: TRBJ2-1; D: TRBD2; V: TRBV7-2; length: 17; size: .
CDR3: CASSLESGGSYEQYF; DNA: TGTGCCAGCAGCTTGGAGTCCGGGGGAAGCTACGAGCAGTACTTC; J: TRBJ2-7; D: .; V: TRBV5-6; length: 15; size: .
CDR3: CASSWLAFESYNEQFF; DNA: TGTGCCAGCAGCTGGCTAGCGTTTGAGTCCTACAATGAGCAGTTCTTC; J: TRBJ2-1; D: .; V: TRBV7-9; length: 16; size: few
CDR3: CASSNPGTSYEQYF; DNA: TGTGCCAGCAGTAACCCCGGAACTAGCTACGAGCAGTACTTC; J: TRBJ2-7; D: .; V: TRBV6-5; length: 14; size: .
CDR3: CAWFRGTEAFF; DNA: TGTGCCTGGTTTAGAGGGACTGAAGCTTTCTTT; J: TRBJ1-1; D: .; V: TRBV30; length: 11; size: .
CDR3: CASSFPVANYGYTF; DNA: TGTGCCAGCAGTTTCCCCGTAGCTAACTATGGCTACACCTTC; J: TRBJ1-2; D: .; V: TRBV28; length: 14; size: .
CDR3: CASVLLPAGGYEQYF; DNA: TGCGCCAGCGTACTTCTCCCGGCGGGAGGGTACGAGCAGTACTTC; J: TRBJ2-7; D: TRBD2; V: TRBV5-1; length: 15; size: .
CDR3: CASSFGAGGLITGELFF; DNA: TGTGCCAGCAGTTTTGGGGCAGGGGGCCTTATCACCGGGGAGCTGTTTTTT; J: TRBJ2-2; D: TRBD1; V: TRBV7-6; length: 17; size: .
CDR3: CASSPRQGAAYGYTF; DNA: TGTGCCAGCAGCCCCCGACAGGGGGCCGCCTATGGCTACACCTTC; J: TRBJ1-2; D: TRBD1; V: TRBV9; length: 15; size: .
CDR3: CASSYGGTPQPQHF; DNA: TGTGCCAGCAGTTACGGGGGCACCCCTCAGCCCCAGCATTTT; J: TRBJ1-5; D: .; V: TRBV6-2/TRBV6-3; length: 14; size: .
CDR3: CASSPTGSSYNSPLHF; DNA: TGTGCCAGCTCACCCACAGGGAGCTCCTATAATTCACCCCTCCACTTT; J: TRBJ1-6; D: .; V: TRBV18; length: 16; size: .